This TCR beta chain was identified in a study of shared clonotypes between healthy human individuals. This CDR3 is built from 17 residues. Trimming removed 2 bases from V and 3 bases from J; junction bases left unmatched: 7. CDR1 is MNHEY, CDR2 SMNVEV, per germline (reference sequence). This table comes from immunoSEQ multiplex PCR, and its TCRdb copy is limited to in-frame clones, with some not included. The table has approximately 2.1 million clones, 85% to 95% seen once. This TCR derives from a young man in good health. Some clones in this sample may be carry-over from other donors' samples. The sample consisted of naive CD4+ T cells from PBMCs. Documented subset: CD45RA+ positively selected. The chain is built from TRBV27 and TRBJ1-4, with TRBD1 identical over 9 bases. The CDR3 sequence: CASSLRTGGASNEKLFF. The CDR3 DNA is TGTGCCAGCAGTTTACGTACAGGGGGCGCGTCTAATGAAAAACTGTTTTTT.